Shown below are 2 T cell receptor beta chains from a single sample sequenced in a study of T cell clusters in autoimmune cytopenias. Each sample's input was about 250 ng genomic DNA, roughly 40,000 genome equivalents. TRB rearrangements were amplified by touch-down multiplex PCR with mixed TRB-A/B primers. With the multiplex PCR reads reprocessed, TCRdb shows one record per CDR3 protein and no DNA. Reported are 7,000 to 8,500 distinct CDR3 sequences; the ten largest clones contain approximately 3.7%. Specimen: peripheral blood. These receptors were taken from a human donor with an autoimmune cytopenia or autoimmune hepatitis (not recorded which).

The chain links TRBV6-5 to TRBJ1-1. The CDR3 sequence is 15 residues long. Germline V gene sequence: CDR1 MNHEY, CDR2 SVGAGI. CDR3 residues: CASSEFGLGITEAFF.

Its frequency marks this clonotype as medium-sized. The chain recombines TRBV27 with TRBJ2-1; TCRdb's assignment of TRBD1 cannot be checked, as there is no DNA. CDR3 size: 14 residues. The germline gives CDR1 MNHEY, CDR2 SMNVEV (reference sequence). CDR3: CASSVRQGAYEQFF.